This T cell receptor beta chain comes out of a study of blood T cell repertoires in COVID-19. On the study more broadly: The United States, Italy and Spain provided the acute and convalescent COVID-19 samples.

Clones were sequenced by immunoSEQ multiplex PCR, and TCRdb holds only the in-frame ones, with some missing. The table lists about 430,000 clones, 80% to 90% of them singletons. The sequence was obtained from a man aged 30 to 45 who had recovered from COVID-19. The sample comprised PBMCs or T cells enriched from blood (not recorded which).

The CDR3 reads CASSKPTHPSNTGELFF. CDR3 coding DNA: TGTGCCAGCAGCAAACCGACACACCCCAGTAACACCGGGGAGCTGTTTTTT. This chain connects TRBV21-1 to TRBJ2-2; TRBD1, as called in the table, went unchecked against the DNA. TRBV21-1 constitutes a pseudogene. The CDR3 sequence is 17 residues long.